Listed below are T cell receptor beta chains from one sample, sequenced in a study of blood T cell repertoires in COVID-19. TCRdb's copy holds only in-frame clones and misses some; the assay was immunoSEQ multiplex PCR. The sample lists about 180,000 clones, more than 80% occurring once. Sample: peripheral blood. Receptors were obtained from a human donor in a cohort sampled during active COVID-19. The CDR3 runs from the conserved cysteine through the conserved F or W. A D gene is named only where the DNA matches it firmly. The size entry is marked missing in some rows and otherwise reads once, few, many or a size class.

TRBD2 once 17 TRBJ2-3 TRBV2 TGTGCCAGCAGTGACGTGGCTAGCGGGGGCCGCACAGATACGCAGTATTTT CASSDVASGGRTDTQYF
NA once 12 TRBJ2-7 TRBV29-1 TGCAGCGCTAAATTCCCAATTCTCGGGCAGTACTTC CSAKFPILGQYF
NA NA 14 TRBJ2-7 TRBV27 TGTGCCAGCAGTCCAAAGTCGGGACTCTACGAGCAGTACTTC CASSPKSGLYEQYF
TRBD1 NA 13 TRBJ2-3 TRBV6-5 TGTGCCAGCAGTTCTGGACAGGGGCAGACGCAGTATTTT CASSSGQGQTQYF
TRBD1 NA 15 TRBJ2-7 TRBV27 TGTGCCAGCACAAACCTAGGGGACAGCTCCTACGAGCAGTACTTC CASTNLGDSSYEQYF
NA once 16 TRBJ2-3 TRBV6-6 TGTGCCAGCAGCCCCCCTGGGGGAGGTGTAAAAGATACGCAGTATTTT CASSPPGGGVKDTQYF
TRBD2 NA 15 TRBJ2-7 TRBV5-6 TGTGCCAGCAGCCCGGGCGGCGGGGGATACTACGAGCAGTACTTC CASSPGGGGYYEQYF
TRBD2 NA 15 TRBJ2-5 TRBV13 TGTGCCAGCAGCTTAGCGGGGGGGATGTATGAGACCCAGTACTTC CASSLAGGMYETQYF
TRBD1 NA 16 TRBJ1-1 TRBV13 TGTGCCAGCAGCCAGAGACAGGGGCACATAAACACTGAAGCTTTCTTT CASSQRQGHINTEAFF
NA NA 12 TRBJ1-2 TRBV2 TGTGCCAGCACCGGCGACAGTTATGGCTACACCTTC CASTGDSYGYTF
TRBD1 NA 15 TRBJ2-1 TRBV7-2 TGTGCCAGCAGCTTCGGGACAGGAGTCTACAATGAGCAGTTCTTC CASSFGTGVYNEQFF
TRBD1 NA 14 TRBJ2-5 TRBV6-6 TGTGCCAGCAGTCCTTTCCGGACAGGGGGGACCCAGTACTTC CASSPFRTGGTQYF
NA NA 14 TRBJ1-4 TRBV11-2 TGTGCCAGCAGCTTAGACAGACATAATGAAAAACTGTTTTTT CASSLDRHNEKLFF
NA NA 17 TRBJ1-2 TRBV6-1 TGTGCCAGCAGTGAATCGGGGTGGCAGGCGGAGGACTATGGCTACACCTTC CASSESGWQAEDYGYTF
NA NA 14 TRBJ1-1 TRBV27 TGTGCCAGCAGTTTAACTGGAGGGGACACTGAAGCTTTCTTT CASSLTGGDTEAFF
TRBD2 NA 15 TRBJ2-7 TRBV5-6 TGTGCCAGCAGCACGGGAGGAGGGAAGAACTACGAGCAGTACTTC CASSTGGGKNYEQYF
NA NA 16 TRBJ1-2 TRBV7-2 TGTGCCAGCAGCCCGGGAGGAGGACAGACTATCTATGGCTACACCTTC CASSPGGGQTIYGYTF
TRBD1 NA 14 TRBJ1-1 TRBV18 TGTGCCAGCTCACCGACAGGGCGGGACACTGAAGCTTTCTTT CASSPTGRDTEAFF
TRBD1 NA 17 TRBJ1-1 TRBV4-1 TGCGCCAGCAGCCAAGTGAGTCAGGGACAGGGTAATACTGAAGCTTTCTTT CASSQVSQGQGNTEAFF
TRBD1 NA 14 TRBJ2-7 TRBV5-4 TGTGCCAGCAGCTTCGGGACAGGGGCCTACGAGCAGTACTTC CASSFGTGAYEQYF
TRBD1 NA 14 TRBJ2-5 TRBV11-2 TGTGCCAGCAGCTTAGGACAGGGGGCAGAGACCCAGTACTTC CASSLGQGAETQYF
NA NA 18 TRBJ2-6 TRBV9 TGTGCCAGCAGCGGGAGGGGCCCACAAGCATCTGGGGCCAACGTCCTGACTTTC CASSGRGPQASGANVLTF
TRBD2 few 16 TRBJ2-1 TRBV5-1 TGCGCCAGCAGCTTGGGAGGGACTAGCGCTAACAATGAGCAGTTCTTC CASSLGGTSANNEQFF
NA NA 15 TRBJ2-6 TRBV12-5 TGTGCTAGTGGTTTGGGTCAGGCTGGGGCCAACGTCCTGACTTTC CASGLGQAGANVLTF
NA few 15 TRBJ2-1 TRBV9 TGTGCCAGCAGCGTAGGCCGTATGGCCCACAATGAGCAGTTCTTC CASSVGRMAHNEQFF
NA NA 15 TRBJ1-1 TRBV7-8 TGTGCCAGCAGCTTAGCGGAGGGTGAGGACACTGAAGCTTTCTTT CASSLAEGEDTEAFF
TRBD1 once 13 TRBJ2-7 TRBV5-1 TGCGCCAGCAGCTCGGGACAGGTGGAGGTGCAGTACTTC CASSSGQVEVQYF
NA NA 15 TRBJ2-1 TRBV11-2 TGTGCCAGCAGCTTAAGCGGCGGGTCCTACAATGAGCAGTTCTTC CASSLSGGSYNEQFF
NA few 14 TRBJ1-2 TRBV25-1 TGTGCCAGCAGTGTAGGGCAGGGGTCGAGTGGCTACACCTTC CASSVGQGSSGYTF
NA NA 15 TRBJ2-7 TRBV7-9 TGTGCCAGCAGCTCTGAGGACAAAAACACCTACGAGCAGTACTTC CASSSEDKNTYEQYF
TRBD2 NA 15 TRBJ2-3 TRBV24-1 TGTGCCACCAGCACCATAGCGGGGGGGCCAGATACGCAGTATTTT CATSTIAGGPDTQYF
NA NA 13 TRBJ1-1 TRBV7-3 TGTGCCAGCAGCTTAGGAACTCAGGGTGAAGCTTTCTTT CASSLGTQGEAFF
NA NA 13 TRBJ1-1 TRBV5-5 TGTGCCAGCAGCTTGTGGATCGAGGCTGAAGCTTTCTTT CASSLWIEAEAFF
NA NA 11 TRBJ1-2 TRBV29-1 TGCAGCGGAGCCGGGAGCTATGGCTACACCTTC CSGAGSYGYTF
NA NA 13 TRBJ1-1 TRBV5-6 TGTGCCAGCATGGAGACAGTGAACACTGAAGCTTTCTTT CASMETVNTEAFF
TRBD1 NA 14 TRBJ1-4 TRBV9 TGTGCCAGCAGCGTAGGACAGGGACGTGAAAAACTGTTTTTT CASSVGQGREKLFF
NA NA 12 TRBJ2-1 TRBV7-6 TGTGCCAGCAGCCCAGCCGCGGGTAGTCAGTTCTTC CASSPAAGSQFF
NA NA 14 TRBJ2-7 TRBV4-2 TGTACCAGCAGCCCTATCGGGGATTCCTACGAGCAGTACTTC CTSSPIGDSYEQYF
NA NA 13 TRBJ1-5 TRBV24-1 TGTGCCACCAGTGCCGGGAACAATCAGCCCCAGCATTTT CATSAGNNQPQHF
NA once 16 TRBJ1-1 TRBV18 TGTGCCAGCTCCACAGGACGGGGGACTGGTAACACTGAAGCTTTCTTT CASSTGRGTGNTEAFF
NA NA 17 TRBJ2-6 TRBV9 TGTGCCAGCAGCCCTCAGGTTCTACACTCTGGGGCCAACGTCCTGACTTTC CASSPQVLHSGANVLTF
NA NA 14 TRBJ1-1 TRBV9 TGTGCCAGCAGCGTAGATGGCCCGAATACTGAAGCTTTCTTT CASSVDGPNTEAFF